These T cell receptor beta chains were read from a single sample in a study of human T cells and chemical hapten exposure. TCRdb re-called the RACE reads with MiXCR, one entry per CDR3 protein. The sample includes roughly 98,000 distinct CDR3 sequences, under 15% of them seen just once. Sequences were derived from whole blood, sampled in connection with sensitization to the hapten diphenylcyclopropenone (DPC). All receptors come from a woman between 40 and 50 years old with alopecia areata. Some clones in this sample may be carry-over from other donors' samples. Both conserved end residues are trimmed from each CDR3. Each record gives: V gene, clone size, CDR3 protein. The size field is filled for only some rows; it gives once, few, many or a size class.

TRBV7-3	many	ASSLNGLAANTGELF
TRBV14	NA	ASSPLRGGKNTEAF
TRBV29-1	few	SVEFRLNTEAF
TRBV5-4	NA	ASSLGTQRPGELF
TRBV21-1	many	ASSSPPTAPNSYEQY
TRBV2	NA	ASSEMGQGAVEQY
TRBV3-1	few	ASSHRGLAKNIQY
TRBV6-5	few	ASSPIGQGLEKLF
TRBV6-6	many	ASSFDQSPF
TRBV4-1	NA	ASSWYNEQF
TRBV28	few	ASTTGTGSYEQY
TRBV29-1	few	SVAGTASSGNTIY
TRBV7-2	few	ASTRGTGTNTDTQY
TRBV29-1	few	SVVPDSEQF
TRBV7-9	few	ASSSDRGSTDTQY
TRBV29-1	NA	SSARNNEQF
TRBV12-3/TRBV12-4	NA	ASSFGTPNEQF
TRBV9	many	ASSPQAGGPADTQY
TRBV20-1	many	SARARAYEQY
TRBV2	many	ASSELGGTEAF
TRBV7-6	many	ASSLGGRITDTQY
TRBV7-6	few	ASSLGLADNSYEQY
TRBV28	many	ASSSAGPLYEQY
TRBV15	NA	ATSSGLAGVRDTQY
TRBV23-1	few	ASSSTRLAGRNLQETQY
TRBV11-2	NA	ASSPGSLSFSTTDTQY
TRBV5-5	NA	ASSSQTVGNLPQH
TRBV7-6	NA	ASSLADRGFYEQY
TRBV12-3/TRBV12-4	NA	ASSFGNQPQH
TRBV9	NA	ASSVAGGQETQY
TRBV25-1	NA	ASSDVGSTDTQY
TRBV7-6	NA	ASSPQGWGPLH
TRBV21-1	NA	ASSKECPPRPNYGYT
TRBV24-1	NA	ATSDPGLRWQY
TRBV4-3	NA	ASSQEGWETQY
TRBV11-2	few	ASSLVFRDTQY
TRBV29-1	NA	SAIEGIQY
TRBV6-2/TRBV6-3	NA	ASSYSRGGRVGRTDTQY
TRBV6-5	NA	ASNPSGPNTGELF
TRBV5-4	few	ASRGLAELGEQF
TRBV29-1	NA	SVEGQSTGELF
TRBV28	few	ASSLSNGMNLNEQF
TRBV6-2/TRBV6-3	few	ASSYSRYRRVYNEQF
TRBV6-2/TRBV6-3	few	ASRAYRELF
TRBV20-1	many	SARGIRGEEEKLF
TRBV18	few	ASSPPGLALANEQF
TRBV2	many	ASSEERRLKGSDTQY
TRBV12-3/TRBV12-4	few	ASSPGTGAYEQY